These T cell receptor beta chains were read from a single sample in a study of T cells in Graves' hyperthyroidism and ophthalmopathy. A single record per CDR3 protein comes from TCRdb applying MiXCR to the multiplex PCR reads. Here the sample spans hundreds of thousands of distinct CDR3 sequences, 11% to 15% being singletons. Sequenced: blood. These receptors all come from a woman in her thirties with Graves' hyperthyroidism that later progressed to Graves' ophthalmopathy. The CDR3 runs from the conserved cysteine through the conserved F or W. The order of the fields is D gene, V gene, clone size, J gene, CDR3 DNA, CDR3 protein. The D gene is left open where the match is weak. A row's size may be missing; if present it is once, few, many or a size class.

d_call: TRBD1; v_call: TRBV7-2; clone_size: few; j_call: TRBJ1-5; cdr3_nt: TGTGCCAGCAGCCTATGGACAGGGCAGAATCAGCCCCAGCATTTT; cdr3_aa: CASSLWTGQNQPQHF
d_call: TRBD1; v_call: TRBV5-1; clone_size: .; j_call: TRBJ2-3; cdr3_nt: TGCGCCAGCAGCCCGCGGACAGGGCCTAGCACAGATACGCAGTATTTT; cdr3_aa: CASSPRTGPSTDTQYF
d_call: .; v_call: TRBV5-1; clone_size: once; j_call: TRBJ2-1; cdr3_nt: TGCGCCAGCAGCGACGTAACCGGGACGACGAAGTTCTTC; cdr3_aa: CASSDVTGTTKFF
d_call: TRBD1; v_call: TRBV5-1; clone_size: many; j_call: TRBJ1-6; cdr3_nt: TGCGCCAGCAACCCGACAGGGGCTAATTCACCCCTCCACTTT; cdr3_aa: CASNPTGANSPLHF
d_call: TRBD1; v_call: TRBV2; clone_size: many; j_call: TRBJ1-2; cdr3_nt: TGTGCCAGCAGGGTGGACAGGGGGCCGGATGGCTACACCTTC; cdr3_aa: CASRVDRGPDGYTF
d_call: .; v_call: TRBV9; clone_size: many; j_call: TRBJ2-5; cdr3_nt: TGTGCCAGCAGCCCCGGGACTACAGGGGAGACCCAGTACTTC; cdr3_aa: CASSPGTTGETQYF
d_call: .; v_call: TRBV27; clone_size: many; j_call: TRBJ1-1; cdr3_nt: TGTGCCAGCAGTAAAGGACCCCATGAAGCTTTCTTT; cdr3_aa: CASSKGPHEAFF
d_call: TRBD1; v_call: TRBV12-3/TRBV12-4; clone_size: .; j_call: TRBJ2-7; cdr3_nt: TGTGCCAGCAGTTTGGGGGACAGGGAAAACGGCGAGCAGTACTTC; cdr3_aa: CASSLGDRENGEQYF
d_call: .; v_call: TRBV14; clone_size: many; j_call: TRBJ1-5; cdr3_nt: TGTGCCAGCAGCGTTGACAGTGTTCAGCCCCAGCATTTT; cdr3_aa: CASSVDSVQPQHF
d_call: .; v_call: TRBV29-1; clone_size: many; j_call: TRBJ2-7; cdr3_nt: TGCAGCGCGGAGGGGCAGGGCTACGAGCAGTACTTC; cdr3_aa: CSAEGQGYEQYF
d_call: TRBD1; v_call: TRBV27; clone_size: many; j_call: TRBJ1-4; cdr3_nt: TGTGCCAGCAGTCCCCAACAGACAGGGAGAAGGAGAAAACTGTTTTTT; cdr3_aa: CASSPQQTGRRRKLFF
d_call: .; v_call: TRBV12-5; clone_size: many; j_call: TRBJ2-5; cdr3_nt: TGTGCTAGTGGTTTTAATTTGGGGGTGCGAGAGACCCAGTACTTC; cdr3_aa: CASGFNLGVRETQYF
d_call: TRBD1; v_call: TRBV19; clone_size: few; j_call: TRBJ1-4; cdr3_nt: TGTGCCAGTGAATGGAGACAGGGAACTAATGAAAAACTGTTTTTT; cdr3_aa: CASEWRQGTNEKLFF
d_call: .; v_call: TRBV3-1; clone_size: many; j_call: TRBJ1-2; cdr3_nt: TGTGCCAGCAGCCAAGATCTTGTCAGTGACTATGGCTACACCTTC; cdr3_aa: CASSQDLVSDYGYTF
d_call: TRBD2; v_call: TRBV6-1; clone_size: .; j_call: TRBJ2-1; cdr3_nt: TGTGCCAGCGCGGGGGGGGCTAGCGGAGGCCCTACCAATGAGCAGTTCTTC; cdr3_aa: CASAGGASGGPTNEQFF
d_call: TRBD2; v_call: TRBV7-2; clone_size: many; j_call: TRBJ2-7; cdr3_nt: TGTGCCAGCAGCGCGGTAGCGGGCCCTACCTACGAGCAGTACTTC; cdr3_aa: CASSAVAGPTYEQYF
d_call: .; v_call: TRBV6-5; clone_size: .; j_call: TRBJ1-2; cdr3_nt: TGTGCCAGCAGTTACTCGAATCCGGACTATGGCTACACCTTC; cdr3_aa: CASSYSNPDYGYTF
d_call: TRBD2; v_call: TRBV20-1; clone_size: .; j_call: TRBJ2-7; cdr3_nt: TGCAGTGCTAGAGATCGGACTAGCGGGAGGGCTCGGGAGCAGTACTTC; cdr3_aa: CSARDRTSGRAREQYF